Below, 13 T cell receptor beta chains from the same sample are listed, as sequenced in a study of cytomegalovirus exposure and HLA in healthy donors. Vbeta (60) and Jbeta (13) primers were used in the PCR. Some clones are missing from TCRdb's copy, which holds only in-frame ones; the method was immunoSEQ multiplex PCR. This sample yields over 150,000 clones, of which 84% are seen a single time; 1% to 1.5% belongs to the top ten. Sequenced material: PBMCs. The receptors stem from a girl aged 2 to 9 in good health and CMV-seropositive.

This clone was seen a single time. The rearrangement uses TRBV10-2 and TRBJ2-3, with 10 bases fitting TRBD2. Losses at the gene ends were 10 bases for V and 2 bases for J; bases not matched to a gene: 9. CDR3 size: 15 residues. Germline CDR1 and CDR2: WSHSY and SAAADI. CDR3 coding DNA: TGCGCCAACCCTAGCGGGGGCCTTCTCACAGATACGCAGTATTTT. Its protein product is CANPSGGLLTDTQYF.

This chain uses TRBV29-1 with TRBJ2-1, with D tentatively TRBD1 (6 bases). CDR1 and CDR2 from the germline V gene are SQVTM and ANQGSEA. V shed 2 bases and J shed 9 bases, with 11 bases lying between them. The CDR3 is made up of 12 amino acids. This chain's CDR3 is CSVEKGEREQFF. CDR3 coding DNA: TGCAGCGTTGAAAAGGGGGAGCGTGAGCAGTTCTTC.

This chain links TRBV5-1 with TRBJ1-2; the D is unclear. CDR1 is SGHRS and CDR2 is YFSETQ in the germline V gene. Trimming took 1 base from V and 8 from J, leaving 12 bases between them. The CDR3 loop spans 13 amino acids. In DNA form, the CDR3 reads TGCGCCAGCAGCTTGACGTCAGGATGGGGCTACACCTTC. Translation: CASSLTSGWGYTF.

Here the CDR3 DNA reads TGTGCCAGCAGGACCGTGGACAGAATGTTCAATGAGCAGTTCTTC. It yields the protein CASRTVDRMFNEQFF. The chain combines TRBV6-6 with TRBJ2-1; the D gene is possibly TRBD1 (6 bases). The V and J ends lost 6 bases and 6 bases respectively, with 18 bases between them. CDR3 size: 15 residues. The germline V gene encodes CDR1 MNHNY and CDR2 SVGAGI (reference sequence).

The chain recombines TRBV6-1 with TRBJ1-2, with a weak D call TRBD1 (5 bases). With 3 bases removed from V and 7 bases from J, the gap between germline ends came to 12 bases. CDR1 and CDR2 (germline): MNHNS, SASEGT. The CDR3 is 13 amino acids. The chain's CDR3 is CASSDRSRGGYTF. CDR3 DNA sequence: TGTGCCAGCAGTGATAGGAGTAGGGGTGGCTACACCTTC.

The rearrangement uses TRBV2 and TRBJ2-2, with 9 bases lining up with TRBD2. J lost 5 bases, V lost 6 bases, and 1 base had no gene match. Germline CDR1 is SNHLY and CDR2 is FYNNEI. The CDR3 spans 13 residues. The CDR3 sequence is CASRTSGTGELFF. As DNA, the CDR3 is TGTGCCAGCAGGACTAGCGGTACCGGGGAGCTGTTTTTT.

The V gene is TRBV19, the J gene TRBJ2-7, with a weak D call TRBD2 (6 bases). The CDR3 runs 13 residues. V dropped 9 bases and J dropped 6 bases, with 18 bases sitting between them. Germline CDR1 and CDR2: LNHDA and SQIVND (reference sequence). CDR3 sequence (DNA): TGTGCCAGCACGTGGGGAGGAAACGGCGAGCAGTACTTC. It encodes CASTWGGNGEQYF.

V gene TRBV6-5 combines with J gene TRBJ2-5, with D maybe TRBD2 (6 bases). Judging by the DNA end, TRBJ2-7 fits better; the J call may be wrong. Germline assignment: CDR1 MNHEY and CDR2 SVGAGI. The CDR3 contains 13 residues. The CDR3: CASTGDGRYEQYF. CDR3 bases: TGTGCCAGCACGGGGGACGGGCGGTACGAGCAGTACTTC.

The genes are TRBV9 and TRBJ2-1; TRBD2 matches at 16 bases. The CDR3 totals 15 residues. CDR1 SGDLS and CDR2 YYNGEE come from the germline V gene. V was pared by 2 bases and J by 10 bases, with 3 bases of the junction left unmatched. The DNA for the CDR3 is TGTGCCAGCAGCGTGGGGACTAGCGGGAGGGGGGAGCAGTTCTTC. It translates to CASSVGTSGRGEQFF.

J is TRBJ1-1 and V is TRBV29-1; D remains ambiguous. Germline CDR1 and CDR2: SQVTM and ANQGSEA. With 5 bases removed from V and 10 bases from J, the gap between germline ends came to 20 bases. CDR3 size: 13 residues. CDR3 sequence: CSVSAAQNAGAFF. The CDR3 region has the DNA TGCAGCGTTTCAGCGGCGCAAAACGCCGGAGCTTTCTTT.

This clone has more than one count but fewer than ten. The CDR3 sequence is CASSPRTGGDGTEAFF. The CDR3 DNA follows: TGTGCCAGTAGTCCGAGAACAGGGGGTGATGGCACTGAAGCTTTCTTT. The chain links TRBV19 to TRBJ1-1; TRBD1 agrees at 8 bases. The CDR3 is 16 residues long. Germline V gene lookup returns CDR1 LNHDA and CDR2 SQIVND (reference sequence). J gave up 4 bases and V 5 bases, and 12 bases lay outside the gene matches.

The chain uses TRBV6-5 and TRBJ1-1; D remains ambiguous. The CDR3 is 14 amino acids. The germline CDR1 and CDR2 sequences are MNHEY and SVGAGI. Deletions cut 0 bases from V and 4 bases from J, with 9 bases between. CDR3 region: CASSYSVDTTEAFF. CDR3 coding DNA: TGTGCCAGCAGTTACTCGGTCGACACCACTGAAGCTTTCTTT.

The gene calls are TRBV28 and TRBJ2-7; TRBD1 might be the D (6 bases). Trimming took off 5 bases at V and 0 bases at J, with 11 bases between the two ends. The germline V gene encodes CDR1 MDHEN and CDR2 SYDVKM. This CDR3 has 14 amino acids. In nucleotides, the CDR3 is TGTGCCAGCAGTCCAAGGACAGCCTCCTACGAGCAGTACTTC. This translates into CASSPRTASYEQYF.